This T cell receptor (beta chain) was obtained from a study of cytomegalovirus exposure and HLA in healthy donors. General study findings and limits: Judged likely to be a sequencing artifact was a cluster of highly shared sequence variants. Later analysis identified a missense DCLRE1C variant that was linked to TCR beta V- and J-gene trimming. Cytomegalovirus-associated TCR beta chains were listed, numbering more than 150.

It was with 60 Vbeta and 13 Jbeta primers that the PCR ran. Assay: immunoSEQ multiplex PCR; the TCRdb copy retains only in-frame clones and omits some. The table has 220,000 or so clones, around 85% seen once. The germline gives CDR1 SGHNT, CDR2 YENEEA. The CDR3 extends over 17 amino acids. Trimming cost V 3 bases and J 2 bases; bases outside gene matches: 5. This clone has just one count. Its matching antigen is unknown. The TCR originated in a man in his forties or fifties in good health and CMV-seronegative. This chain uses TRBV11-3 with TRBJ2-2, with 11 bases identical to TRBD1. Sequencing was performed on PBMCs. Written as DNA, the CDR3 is TGTGCCAGCAGCTTCGTGGGGACAGGGGGTAACACCGGGGAGCTGTTTTTT. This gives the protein CASSFVGTGGNTGELFF.